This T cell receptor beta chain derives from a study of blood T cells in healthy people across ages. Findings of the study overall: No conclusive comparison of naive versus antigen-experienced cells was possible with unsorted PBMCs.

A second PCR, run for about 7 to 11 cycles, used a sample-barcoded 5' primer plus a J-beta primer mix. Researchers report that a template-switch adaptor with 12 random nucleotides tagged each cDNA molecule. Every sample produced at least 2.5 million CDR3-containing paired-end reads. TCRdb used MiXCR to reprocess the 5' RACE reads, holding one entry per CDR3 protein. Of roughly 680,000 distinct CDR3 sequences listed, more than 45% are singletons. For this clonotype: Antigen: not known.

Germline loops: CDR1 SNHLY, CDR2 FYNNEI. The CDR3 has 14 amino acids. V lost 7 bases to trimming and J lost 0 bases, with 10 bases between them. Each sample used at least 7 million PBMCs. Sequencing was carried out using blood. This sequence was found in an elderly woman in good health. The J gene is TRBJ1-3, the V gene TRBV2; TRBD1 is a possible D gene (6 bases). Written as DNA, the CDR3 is TGTGCCAGCATCTGGACAGACTCTGGAAACACCATATATTTT. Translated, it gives CASIWTDSGNTIYF.